This TCR beta chain was sequenced for a study of blood T cell repertoires in COVID-19. Repertoires were generated with immunoSEQ multiplex PCR, while TCRdb's copy carries only in-frame clones and drops some. The sample gives roughly 300,000 clones, about nine tenths of which show up once; approximately 7.5% is in the top ten. This clone showed up just once. This CDR3 has 17 residues. After removal of 3 bases from V and 4 bases from J, the junction contained 12 bases not matched to a gene. Germline loops: CDR1 LGHNA, CDR2 YSLEER. The rearrangement uses TRBV4-3 and TRBJ1-3; 7 positions match TRBD1. Sample: peripheral blood. The clonotype comes from a woman aged 25 to 45 with COVID-19, enrolled during active disease. CDR3 residues: CASSHDRQGLQGNTIYF. CDR3 bases: TGCGCCAGCAGCCACGACCGACAGGGCCTGCAGGGAAACACCATATATTTT.